The T cell receptor (beta chain) described here comes from a study of graft-versus-host responses after intestinal transplantation. About the study: Transplants were multivisceral, liver-intestinal, or isolated intestinal.

General study results and limits: Elevated graft-versus-host to host-versus-graft clonal ratios in allografts were recorded for patients with graft-donor T cell macrochimerism. Among recipient marrow samples, GvH clones were found; some appeared first in ileum or blood. Association was observed between peak circulating GvH clone levels and early post-transplant HvG declines.

CDR1 and CDR2 from the germline V gene are SGHRS and YFSETQ. The CDR3 totals 15 residues. TCRdb's copy holds only in-frame clones and misses some; the assay was immunoSEQ multiplex PCR. This sample carries just under 90,000 clones, around 86% of them seen once, and the ten largest clones take about a sixth. About this clone: Antigen specificity is unknown. One end of the junction varies from germline; a read error may be responsible. The same CDR3 arises from other DNA sequences in this sample as well.

The rearrangement links TRBV5-1 to TRBJ2-1; 9 nucleotides line up with TRBD2. The sequence was obtained from a human donor who received an intestinal transplant. The sample in question was unstimulated CD8+ T cells sorted from spleen or lymph node cells, obtained before intestinal transplant. CDR3 region: CASSLAGGMGNEQFF. The CDR3 nucleotides read TGCGCCAGCAGCTTAGCGGGAGGAATGGGGAATGAGCAATTCTTC.